This TCR beta chain was captured by sequencing in a study of tumor-infiltrating lymphocytes in primary liver carcinoma. Germline CDR1 and CDR2: MGHRA and YSYEKL. This CDR3 comprises 18 residues. Trimming took 1 base from V and 3 from J, leaving 20 bases between them. It was from roughly 20-30 mg of unsorted bulk tissue that RNA and DNA were co-extracted. The patients presented with primary liver carcinoma, which was managed through surgical resection. For this clonotype: Its antigen remains unidentified.

From around 0.5 ug total RNA, TCR beta cDNA was generated with a primer in the constant region. Sequencing libraries for TCR beta derived from three nested multiplex PCR rounds that used slightly modified ARM-PCR. A C-beta reverse primer and TRBV1-TRBV30 forward primers served in each of the first two PCR rounds, at approximately 10 cycles apiece. TCRdb reprocessed the multiplex PCR reads with MiXCR, giving one entry per CDR3 protein. The sample has tens of thousands of distinct CDR3 sequences, more than 65% seen once. Whole-study results and caveats: Lower overlap was observed for tumor-adjacent and tumor-blood pairs relative to tumor region pairs.

The clonotype was recovered from a middle-aged man with primary liver carcinoma and hepatitis B virus infection. Sequenced: liver tumor tissue from sampling region 1. Subset defined: tumor region T1, superior pole. The V call is TRBV4-1, the J call TRBJ2-3; D is perhaps TRBD1 (5 bases). In DNA form, the CDR3 reads TGCGCCAGCAGCCAAGCGAACACAGGCGGCCCGGAAACAGATACGCAGTATTTT. It yields the protein CASSQANTGGPETDTQYF.